These 2 T cell receptor beta chains originate from one sample sequenced in a study of T cell responses to AZD1222 COVID-19 vaccine. This table comes from immunoSEQ multiplex PCR, and its TCRdb copy is limited to in-frame clones, with some not included. The repertoire holds tens of thousands of clones, with around 90% as singletons. The input for sequencing was peripheral blood, taken on day 0 of AZD1222 vaccination. The source of these receptors is an adult in good health.

V and J are TRBV18 and TRBJ1-5, with D uncertain. CDR1 and CDR2 (germline): KGHSH, LQKENI. The CDR3 has 13 amino acids. V was cut by 3 bases and J by 9 bases, with 12 bases left in between. This CDR3 reads CASSPDLEGPQHF. DNA of the CDR3: TGTGCCAGCTCACCCGACCTTGAGGGGCCCCAGCATTTT.

The rearrangement links TRBV5-1 to TRBJ2-3; D is ambiguous. The germline V gene encodes CDR1 SGHRS and CDR2 YFSETQ. Trimming shortened V by 0 bases and J by 3 bases, and 11 bases separated the two germline ends. The CDR3 consists of 15 residues. CDR3 DNA sequence: TGCGCCAGCAGCTTGGAAAGACCCTCAACAGATACGCAGTATTTT. It encodes CASSLERPSTDTQYF.